This T cell receptor (beta chain) came from a study of graft-versus-host responses after intestinal transplantation. Findings of the study overall: Declines in HvG clones occurring early post-transplant were associated with peak circulating GvH clone levels.

From germline, CDR1 is SGHNT and CDR2 YYREEE (reference sequence). This CDR3 has 14 amino acids. Trimming cost V 7 bases and J 5 bases, with 18 bases left between them. The data were produced by immunoSEQ multiplex PCR, yet TCRdb's version contains in-frame clones alone and is incomplete. The sample lists approximately 110,000 clones; 85% to 95% were seen once. About this clone: Its antigen is undetermined.

This sample comprised unstimulated CD4+ T cells sorted from spleen or lymph node cells, obtained before transplant. The chain couples TRBV5-4 to TRBJ2-5; D is perhaps TRBD2 (6 bases). This TCR came from a human donor who was the organ donor for an intestinal transplant. The CDR3 loop is CASSTPTAGETQYF. CDR3 bases: TGTGCCAGCTCTACCCCGACCGCGGGGGAGACCCAGTACTTC.